The rows below give T cell receptor beta chains drawn from one sample of a study of glioma-infiltrating T cells after dendritic cell vaccination. Repertoires were generated with immunoSEQ multiplex PCR, while TCRdb's copy carries only in-frame clones and drops some. The table records under 130,000 clones, around 87% of them present only once. The specimen comprised blood, sampled after dendritic cell vaccination. These receptors were taken from a human donor with glioblastoma. CDR3s include the opening cysteine and the closing phenylalanine or tryptophan. Each record gives: J gene, CDR3 length, clone size, V gene, D gene, CDR3 DNA, CDR3 protein. A D gene is named only where the DNA matches it firmly. Clone size is given for some rows only: seen once, a few or many times, or a class if the clone is expanded.

TRBJ1-2 | 15 | - | TRBV6-5 | TRBD1 | TGTGCCAGCAGGGAACAACCGACAGGGGGCAGCGGCTACACCTTC | CASREQPTGGSGYTF
TRBJ1-6 | 13 | - | TRBV4-1 | - | TGCGCCAGCAGCCCCCGGGGGGTTTCACCCCTCCACTTT | CASSPRGVSPLHF
TRBJ2-1 | 15 | - | TRBV5-1 | - | TGCGCCAGCAGCTCACAGGGTTCCCCCTACAATGAGCAGTTCTTC | CASSSQGSPYNEQFF
TRBJ2-3 | 15 | - | TRBV13 | - | TGTGCCAGCAGCTTATTAGGGGCGGGGACAGATACGCAGTATTTT | CASSLLGAGTDTQYF
TRBJ1-4 | 15 | - | TRBV4-1 | TRBD1 | TGCGCCAGCAGTCCCGACAGGGCCACAAATGAAAAACTGTTTTTT | CASSPDRATNEKLFF
TRBJ2-5 | 15 | - | TRBV19 | TRBD2 | TGTGCCAGCAAGGGGAGCGGGACCAGATCTGAGACCCAGTACTTC | CASKGSGTRSETQYF
TRBJ2-1 | 14 | - | TRBV9 | - | TGTGCCAGCAGCGTAGGTCAGGGTTCCAATGAGCAGTTCTTC | CASSVGQGSNEQFF
TRBJ1-2 | 15 | - | TRBV7-8 | TRBD1 | TGTGCCAGCAGCCAGACGCGGACAGGGCTTGGTGGCTACACCTTC | CASSQTRTGLGGYTF
TRBJ2-7 | 15 | - | TRBV7-3 | - | TGTGCCAGCAGCCAAACCCCAGGTTCCTCCTACGAGCAGTACTTC | CASSQTPGSSYEQYF
TRBJ2-7 | 15 | - | TRBV10-1 | TRBD1 | TGCGCCAGCAGTGCTTCCGGGACAGGGTTGTACGAGCAGTACTTC | CASSASGTGLYEQYF
TRBJ2-5 | 17 | - | TRBV5-1 | TRBD1 | TGCGCCAGCAGCTTGTATTCGGGACAGGGGGCAGGAGAGACCCAGTACTTC | CASSLYSGQGAGETQYF
TRBJ1-3 | 14 | - | TRBV30 | TRBD1 | TGTGCCTTGTTGACAGGGGGTTTTGGAAACACCATATATTTT | CALLTGGFGNTIYF
TRBJ1-1 | 13 | - | TRBV7-6 | - | TGTGCCAGCAGCTTATCCCAGGGTACTGAAGCTTTCTTT | CASSLSQGTEAFF
TRBJ1-3 | 14 | - | TRBV7-9 | TRBD1 | TGTGCCAGCAGCGCGGGACAGGGGCGAAACACCATATATTTT | CASSAGQGRNTIYF
TRBJ1-2 | 14 | - | TRBV28 | - | TGTGCCACCTCTAGCGGGCCCAATAACTATGGCTACACCTTC | CATSSGPNNYGYTF
TRBJ1-4 | 14 | - | TRBV2 | - | TGTGCCAGCGGCATACAGGGAGCTAATGAAAAACTGTTTTTT | CASGIQGANEKLFF
TRBJ2-2 | 15 | once | TRBV11-3 | - | TGTGCCAGCAGTCCCTCGGGACAGAACACCGGGGAGCTGTTTTTT | CASSPSGQNTGELFF
TRBJ2-7 | 13 | - | TRBV2 | TRBD1 | TGTGCCAGCAACCGGGACAGGCTCTACGAGCAGTACTTC | CASNRDRLYEQYF
TRBJ2-3 | 14 | - | TRBV7-8 | - | TGTGCCAGCAGCTTAGTTATGCCACCCGGTACGCAGTATTTT | CASSLVMPPGTQYF
TRBJ2-3 | 16 | once | TRBV2 | TRBD2 | TGTGCCAGCAGTGGGAAAGTGGGACTAGCGGTCGATACGCAGTATTTT | CASSGKVGLAVDTQYF
TRBJ1-1 | 14 | - | TRBV9 | TRBD1 | TGTGCCAGCAGCCCTGGGACAGGCAACACTGAAGCTTTCTTT | CASSPGTGNTEAFF
TRBJ2-5 | 13 | few | TRBV29-1 | - | TGCAGCGTACAGGAAACCTTAGGGGAGACCCAGTACTTC | CSVQETLGETQYF
TRBJ2-2 | 16 | once | TRBV4-1 | TRBD1 | TGCGCCAGCAGCCAAGTTAGACAGGGTCGGGTCGGGGAGCTGTTTTTT | CASSQVRQGRVGELFF
TRBJ2-2 | 16 | - | TRBV14 | TRBD2 | TGTGCCAGCAGCCTTAGCGGGAGCGTTGGGTCCGGGGAGCTGTTTTTT | CASSLSGSVGSGELFF
TRBJ2-1 | 13 | once | TRBV5-8 | - | TGTGCCAGCAGCTTGGAACAGTACAATGAGCAGTTCTTC | CASSLEQYNEQFF
TRBJ1-6 | 13 | - | TRBV9 | - | TGTGCCAGCAGCCCCACCATTAGTTCACCCCTCCACTTT | CASSPTISSPLHF